One sample yielded the 17 T cell receptor beta chains listed below, sequenced in a study of shared clonotypes between healthy human individuals. Clones were sequenced by immunoSEQ multiplex PCR, and TCRdb holds only the in-frame ones, with some missing. The table includes 500,000 to 650,000 clones, roughly four fifths detected once. Source material: PBMCs. These receptors were taken from a woman aged 40 to 55 in good health. Some clones in this sample may be carry-over from other donors' samples.

This chain connects TRBV10-3 to TRBJ1-1, with a weak D call TRBD1 (5 bases). V was pared by 6 bases and J by 1 base, with 12 bases between. CDR1 is ENHRY and CDR2 is SYGVKD in the germline V gene. The CDR3 is 14 residues long. The CDR3, as DNA: TGTGCCATCAGCACCGGGACGGGGAACACTGAAGCTTTCTTT. Protein: CAISTGTGNTEAFF.

The V gene is TRBV11-2, the J gene TRBJ1-6; 9 bases align to TRBD1. J gave up 7 bases and V 5 bases, and 3 bases lay outside the gene matches. CDR3 length equals 14 residues. Germline V CDR1 and CDR2: SGHAT, FQNNGV. The DNA of the CDR3 is TGTGCCAGCAGCATACAGGGGGCGAATTCACCCCTCCACTTT. Protein: CASSIQGANSPLHF.

In this sample, this clone turned up a few times. Other DNA sequences of this sample code for an identical CDR3. The V gene is TRBV9, the J gene TRBJ2-3; D gene uncertain. CDR1 and CDR2 from the germline V gene are SGDLS and YYNGEE. Trimming left V 3 bases short and J 2 bases short, with 1 base between. The CDR3 contains 11 residues. CDR3 region: CASSATDTQYF. The CDR3 nucleotides read TGTGCCAGCAGCGCCACAGATACGCAGTATTTT. Based on the CDR3 plus reference TRBV9 and TRBJ2-3, the full variable domain is DSGVTQTPKHLITATGQRVTLRCSPRSGDLSVYWYQQSLDQGLQFLIQYYNGEERAKGNILERFSAQQFPDLHSELNLSSLELGDSALYFCASSATDTQYFGPGTRLTVL.

The chain recombines TRBV5-1 with TRBJ2-5, with 8 nucleotides matching TRBD2. The better agreement between TRBJ2-7 and the DNA end casts doubt on the J call. The CDR3 sequence is 15 residues long. Germline V gene data show CDR1 as SGHRS and CDR2 as YFSETQ. This CDR3 is CASSPSGLAANEQYF. Here the CDR3 DNA reads TGCGCCAGCAGCCCGAGCGGACTAGCTGCTAACGAGCAGTACTTC.

The V and J genes are TRBV28 and TRBJ2-2; D not resolved. This CDR3 has 13 residues. V was cut by 7 bases and J by 4 bases, with 10 bases left in between. The germline CDR1 and CDR2 sequences are MDHEN and SYDVKM. In nucleotides, the CDR3 is TGTGCCAGCACTATGGCGGCCACCGGGGAGCTGTTTTTT. Translation gives CASTMAATGELFF. Using reference TRBV28 and TRBJ2-2 for the parts outside the CDR3, the full variable domain is DVKVTQSSRYLVKRTGEKVFLECVQDMDHENMFWYRQDPGLGLRLIYFSYDVKMKEKGDIPEGYSVSREKKERFSLILESASTNQTSMYLCASTMAATGELFFGEGSRLTVL.

This clone has a handful of counts. The chain combines TRBV18 with TRBJ2-6, with D tentatively TRBD1 (5 bases). There are 17 residues in the CDR3. The V gene's germline CDR1 is KGHSH and CDR2 LQKENI. V lost 7 bases to trimming and J lost 0 bases, with 16 bases between them. CDR3 nucleotide sequence: TGTGCCAGCTGGCAGGGTGGAACCAACTCTGGGGCCAACGTCCTGACTTTC. This sequence encodes CASWQGGTNSGANVLTF.

The V and J genes are TRBV2 and TRBJ2-1; D is undetermined. V was trimmed by 1 base and J by 4 bases, leaving 8 bases between them. This CDR3 is 14 amino acids long. Germline lookup yields CDR1 SNHLY and CDR2 FYNNEI. CDR3 in DNA: TGTGCCAGCAGTGAAGAAGATATTTACAATGAGCAGTTCTTC. Encoded protein: CASSEEDIYNEQFF.

The chain recombines TRBV27 with TRBJ1-1; possible D gene TRBD1, 5 bases. Germline loops: CDR1 MNHEY, CDR2 SMNVEV (reference sequence). The CDR3 runs to 15 residues. Deletions cut 4 bases from V and 1 base from J, with 13 bases between. DNA for the CDR3: TGTGCCAGCAGTTCTTGGGACGGATCGAACACTGAAGCTTTCTTT. Protein sequence: CASSSWDGSNTEAFF.

The rearrangement links TRBV7-9 to TRBJ2-2, with no clear D. The CDR3 has 16 residues. Germline V lookup: CDR1 SEHNR, CDR2 FQNEAQ (reference sequence). The V end was cut by 3 bases, the J end by 4 bases, with 15 bases between. The CDR3 DNA follows: TGTGCCAGCAGCTTTTCCGTAACCTTGAGCACCGGGGAGCTGTTTTTT. It yields the protein CASSFSVTLSTGELFF.

This chain links TRBV18 with TRBJ2-5; perhaps TRBD2 as D (6 bases). Trimming stripped 6 bases from V and 3 bases from J, with 17 bases between. Germline V gene lookup returns CDR1 KGHSH and CDR2 LQKENI. This CDR3 has 15 amino acids. The CDR3 coding sequence is TGTGCCAGCTCCCCTAATGCGGGGAAGGAAGAGACCCAGTACTTC. This encodes CASSPNAGKEETQYF.

The chain has TRBV5-1 and TRBJ2-7; D is uncertain. There are 12 residues in the CDR3. Trimming took off 2 bases at V and 3 bases at J, with 6 bases between the two ends. Germline V lookup: CDR1 SGHRS, CDR2 YFSETQ. CDR3 nucleotides: TGCGCCAGCAGCTTCGAAAACTACGAGCAGTACTTC. Residues: CASSFENYEQYF.

This clone has just a few counts. V and J are TRBV7-9 and TRBJ1-4; no clear D gene. The V end lost 4 bases, the J end lost 5 bases, and 11 bases lay between the germline ends. Germline V gene lookup returns CDR1 SEHNR and CDR2 FQNEAQ (reference sequence). The CDR3 contains 14 residues. The CDR3 DNA reads as TGTGCCAGCAGCTCCCGGGCAGAGAATGAAAAACTGTTTTTT. Residues: CASSSRAENEKLFF.

This clone was counted at least ten times. CDR3 DNA: TGTGCCAGCAGCTTTTCGCGGACAGGCAAAAACATTCAGTACTTC. Protein sequence: CASSFSRTGKNIQYF. The chain employs TRBV5-8 and TRBJ2-4; the match to TRBD1 covers 7 bases. Germline lookup yields CDR1 SGHTS and CDR2 YDEGEE. The ends lost 2 bases at V and 3 bases at J; junction bases unmatched: 5. The CDR3 covers 15 residues.

This chain links TRBV19 with TRBJ2-5; D may be TRBD2 (5 bases). Germline CDR1 LNHDA, CDR2 SQIVND (reference sequence). The CDR3 length is 14 residues. Trimming took off 3 bases at V and 5 bases at J, with 13 bases between the two ends. This CDR3 is CASSIPGLRETQYF. The CDR3 coding sequence is TGTGCCAGTAGTATTCCGGGATTGAGGGAGACCCAGTACTTC.

V and J are TRBV2 and TRBJ1-1; D call uncertain. The CDR3 has 14 amino acids. V dropped 3 bases and J dropped 4 bases, with 12 bases sitting between them. The germline gives CDR1 SNHLY, CDR2 FYNNEI. In DNA, the CDR3 is TGTGCCAGCAGTGATGAGGGCCGGGGCACTGAAGCTTTCTTT. This gives the protein CASSDEGRGTEAFF.

The chain recombines TRBV18 with TRBJ2-1; 11 bases agree with TRBD2. Germline CDR1 is KGHSH and CDR2 is LQKENI. J lost 0 bases, V lost 4 bases, and 11 bases had no gene match. The CDR3 totals 19 residues. The CDR3 sequence: CASSRLTSGSRGSYNEQFF. In nucleotides, the CDR3 is TGTGCCAGCTCACGGTTAACTAGCGGGAGTAGGGGCTCCTACAATGAGCAGTTCTTC.

The chain links TRBV5-1 to TRBJ2-2, with 9 bases identical to TRBD1. Germline assignment: CDR1 SGHRS and CDR2 YFSETQ. The CDR3 extends over 15 amino acids. J lost 5 bases, V lost 5 bases, and 7 bases had no gene match. CDR3 in amino acids: CASSEQGAGTGELFF. CDR3 coding DNA: TGCGCCAGCAGTGAACAGGGGGCAGGAACCGGGGAGCTGTTTTTT.